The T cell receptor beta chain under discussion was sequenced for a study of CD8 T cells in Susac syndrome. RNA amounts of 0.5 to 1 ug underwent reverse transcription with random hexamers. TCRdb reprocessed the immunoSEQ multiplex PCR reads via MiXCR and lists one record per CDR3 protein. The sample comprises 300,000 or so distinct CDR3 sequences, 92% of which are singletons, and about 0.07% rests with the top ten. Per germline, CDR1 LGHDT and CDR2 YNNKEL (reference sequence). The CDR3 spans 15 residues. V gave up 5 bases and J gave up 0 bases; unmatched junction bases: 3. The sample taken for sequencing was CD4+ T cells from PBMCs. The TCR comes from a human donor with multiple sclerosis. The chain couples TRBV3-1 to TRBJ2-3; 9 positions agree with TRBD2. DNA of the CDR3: TGTGCCAGCAGCGTCACTAGCGGGAGCACAGATACGCAGTATTTT. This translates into CASSVTSGSTDTQYF.